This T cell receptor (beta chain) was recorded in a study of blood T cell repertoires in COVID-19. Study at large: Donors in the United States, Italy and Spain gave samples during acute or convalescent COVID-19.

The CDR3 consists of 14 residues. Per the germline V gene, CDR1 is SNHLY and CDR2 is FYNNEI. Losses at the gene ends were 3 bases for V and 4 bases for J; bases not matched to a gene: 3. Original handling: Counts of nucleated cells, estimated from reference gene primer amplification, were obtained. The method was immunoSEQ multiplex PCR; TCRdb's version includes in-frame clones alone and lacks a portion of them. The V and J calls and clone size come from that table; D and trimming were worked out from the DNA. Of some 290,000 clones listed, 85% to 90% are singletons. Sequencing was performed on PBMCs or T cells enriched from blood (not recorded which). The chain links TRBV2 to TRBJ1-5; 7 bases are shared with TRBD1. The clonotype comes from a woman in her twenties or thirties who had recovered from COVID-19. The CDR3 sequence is CASSDSGGNQPQHF. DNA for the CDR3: TGTGCCAGCAGTGACTCAGGGGGAAATCAGCCCCAGCATTTT.